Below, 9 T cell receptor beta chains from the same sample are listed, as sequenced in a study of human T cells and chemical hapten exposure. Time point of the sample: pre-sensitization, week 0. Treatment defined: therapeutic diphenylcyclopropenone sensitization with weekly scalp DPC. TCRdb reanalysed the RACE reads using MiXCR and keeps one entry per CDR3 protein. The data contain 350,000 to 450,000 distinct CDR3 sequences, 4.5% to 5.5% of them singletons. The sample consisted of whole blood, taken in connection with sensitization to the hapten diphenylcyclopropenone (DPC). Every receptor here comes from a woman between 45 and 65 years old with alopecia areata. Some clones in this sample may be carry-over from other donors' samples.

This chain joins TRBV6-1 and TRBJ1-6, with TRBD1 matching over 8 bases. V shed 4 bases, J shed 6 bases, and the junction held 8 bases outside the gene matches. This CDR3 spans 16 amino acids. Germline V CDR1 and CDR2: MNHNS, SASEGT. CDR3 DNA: TGTGCCAGCAGTGGGCGACAGGGGCGAGGTAATTCACCCCTCCACTTT. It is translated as CASSGRQGRGNSPLHF.

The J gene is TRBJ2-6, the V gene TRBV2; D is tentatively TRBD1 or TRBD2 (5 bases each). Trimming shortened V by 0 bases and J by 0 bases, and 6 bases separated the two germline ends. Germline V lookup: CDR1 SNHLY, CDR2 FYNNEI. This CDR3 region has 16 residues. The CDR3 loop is CASSEAGGSGANVLTF. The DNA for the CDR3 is TGTGCCAGCAGTGAAGCTGGGGGCTCTGGGGCCAACGTCCTGACTTTC.

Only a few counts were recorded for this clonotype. CDR3 in DNA: TGTGCCACCAGCAGTGAACGAGCGGCTAGCACAGATACGCAGTATTTT. Translated, it gives CATSSERAASTDTQYF. This rearrangement joins TRBV15 to TRBJ2-3; possible D gene TRBD2, 5 bases. V was pared by 3 bases and J by 0 bases, with 13 bases between. This CDR3 has 16 amino acids. Germline V CDR1 and CDR2: LNHNV, YYDKDF (reference sequence).

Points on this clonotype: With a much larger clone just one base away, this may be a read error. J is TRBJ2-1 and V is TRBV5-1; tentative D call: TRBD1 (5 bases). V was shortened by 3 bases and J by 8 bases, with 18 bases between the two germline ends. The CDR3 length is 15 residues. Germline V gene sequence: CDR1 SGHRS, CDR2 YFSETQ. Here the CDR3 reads CASSSREWGVDEQFF. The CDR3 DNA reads TGCGCCAGCAGCTCTCGTGAATGGGGCGTCGATGAGCAGTTCTTC.

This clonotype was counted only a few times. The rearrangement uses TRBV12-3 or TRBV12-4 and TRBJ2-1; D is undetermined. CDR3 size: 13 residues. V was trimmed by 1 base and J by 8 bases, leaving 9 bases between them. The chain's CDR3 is CASSLGSVDEQFF. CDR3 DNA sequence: TGTGCCAGCAGTTTAGGCTCAGTAGATGAGCAGTTCTTC.

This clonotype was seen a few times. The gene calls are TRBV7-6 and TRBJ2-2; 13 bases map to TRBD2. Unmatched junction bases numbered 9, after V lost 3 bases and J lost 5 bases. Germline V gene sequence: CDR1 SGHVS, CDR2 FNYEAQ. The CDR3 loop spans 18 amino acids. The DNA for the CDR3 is TGTGCCAGCAGCTTGGGGACTAGCGGGGACATGTGGACCGGGGAGCTGTTTTTT. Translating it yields CASSLGTSGDMWTGELFF. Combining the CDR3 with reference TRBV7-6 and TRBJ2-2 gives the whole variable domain GAGVSQSPRYKVTKRGQDVALRCDPISGHVSLYWYRQALGQGPEFLTYFNYEAQQDKSGLPNDRFSAERPEGSISTLTIQRTEQRDSAMYRCASSLGTSGDMWTGELFFGEGSRLTVL.

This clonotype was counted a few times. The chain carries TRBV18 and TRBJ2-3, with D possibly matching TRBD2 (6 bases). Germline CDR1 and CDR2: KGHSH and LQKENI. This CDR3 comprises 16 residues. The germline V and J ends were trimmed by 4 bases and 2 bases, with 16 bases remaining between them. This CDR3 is CASSQLRDFDTDTQYF. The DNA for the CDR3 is TGTGCCAGCTCACAACTCAGGGACTTCGACACAGATACGCAGTATTTT.

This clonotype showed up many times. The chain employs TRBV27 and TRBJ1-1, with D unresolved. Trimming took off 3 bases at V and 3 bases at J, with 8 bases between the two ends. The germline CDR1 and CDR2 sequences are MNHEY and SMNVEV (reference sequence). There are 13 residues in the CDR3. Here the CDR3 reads CASSFNGHTEAFF. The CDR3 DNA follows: TGTGCCAGCAGTTTTAACGGCCACACTGAAGCTTTCTTT.

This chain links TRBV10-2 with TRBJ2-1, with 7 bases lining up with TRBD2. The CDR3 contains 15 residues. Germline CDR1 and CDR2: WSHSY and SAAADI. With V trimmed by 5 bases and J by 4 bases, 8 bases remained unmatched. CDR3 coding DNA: TGCGCCAGCAGTAAACTAGCGAGGACTTACAATGAGCAGTTCTTC. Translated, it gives CASSKLARTYNEQFF.